These T cell receptor beta chains were read from a single sample in a study of cytomegalovirus exposure and HLA in healthy donors. Here immunoSEQ multiplex PCR was the method, and the copy in TCRdb shows in-frame clones only, minus some. Of 110,000 to 150,000 clones listed, around 75% are singletons. The sequenced sample was PBMCs. Every receptor here comes from a female donor in good health and CMV-seronegative. The CDR3 runs from the conserved cysteine through the conserved F or W. The D gene is left open where the match is weak. The size field is filled for only some rows; it gives once, few, many or a size class.

J	size	V	D	DNA	CDR3
TRBJ1-5	NA	TRBV5-1	TRBD1	TGCGCCAGCAGCCCTCGGACAGGCTTCGGTCAGCCCCAGCATTTT	CASSPRTGFGQPQHF
TRBJ2-1	NA	TRBV10-1	TRBD1	TGCGCCAGTGGGACAGGCGCCTACAATGAGCAGTTCTTC	CASGTGAYNEQFF
TRBJ1-1	NA	TRBV30	NA	TGTGCCTGGGTGCTCGGACACGAGAGCACTGAAGCTTTCTTT	CAWVLGHESTEAFF
TRBJ1-1	NA	TRBV18	NA	TGTGCCAGCTCAGTCATGAACACTGAAGCTTTCTTT	CASSVMNTEAFF
TRBJ1-4	NA	TRBV6-1	NA	TGTGCCAGCAGTGAAGCGGTTAACAGGGTTAATGAAAAACTGTTTTTT	CASSEAVNRVNEKLFF
TRBJ2-7	NA	TRBV30	NA	TGTGCCTGGAGTGTACCGAGGACATCCCTCTACCAGCAGTACTTC	CAWSVPRTSLYQQYF
TRBJ2-2	NA	TRBV19	TRBD2	TGTGCCAGTAGTATAGTCGCGGGAGAAACCGGGGAGCTGTTTTTT	CASSIVAGETGELFF
TRBJ1-1	once	TRBV25-1	NA	TGTGCCAGCAGTGCTAGAGGGGGGAACACTGAAGCTTTCTTT	CASSARGGNTEAFF
TRBJ2-2	NA	TRBV18	NA	TGTGCCAGCTCAAGGGACAACCCGAACACCGGGGAGCTGTTTTTT	CASSRDNPNTGELFF
TRBJ1-1	NA	TRBV30	NA	TGTGCCTGGAGTGTCCAGATGACTGAAGCTTTCTTT	CAWSVQMTEAFF
TRBJ2-1	NA	TRBV18	NA	TGTGCCAGCTCACCGGGACTCCAGGGTGAGCAGTTCTTC	CASSPGLQGEQFF
TRBJ2-2	NA	TRBV28	TRBD1	TGTGCCAGCAGTTTAAGGGGGACAGGGTACACCGGGGAGCTGTTTTTT	CASSLRGTGYTGELFF
TRBJ1-2	NA	TRBV15	TRBD1	TGTGCCACCAGCAGAGACTGGGACAGGGGGAAAGATGGCTATGGCTACACCTTC	CATSRDWDRGKDGYGYTF
TRBJ1-1	NA	TRBV11-2	NA	TGTGCCAGCAGGCCTCAAGGGGACACTGAAGCTTTCTTT	CASRPQGDTEAFF
TRBJ1-5	NA	TRBV7-9	NA	TGTGCCAGCAGCTTAAGCGGGGGAGGGGTTCATCAGCCCCAGCATTTT	CASSLSGGGVHQPQHF
TRBJ2-3	few	TRBV29-1	TRBD2	TGCAGCGTTGCCCTAGCGGGGCGCACAGATACGCAGTATTTT	CSVALAGRTDTQYF
TRBJ2-5	NA	TRBV19	TRBD2	TGTGCCAGTAGTTTGCGGGAGTGGGAGACCCAGTACTTC	CASSLREWETQYF
TRBJ2-5	NA	TRBV7-9	TRBD1	TGTGCCAGCAGCTGGGGGACAGGGGGTTTGGAGACCCAGTACTTC	CASSWGTGGLETQYF
TRBJ2-3	few	TRBV7-9	TRBD2	TGTGCCAGCAGCCCCGGGGTTAGCGGGGTTTTGGATACGCAGTATTTT	CASSPGVSGVLDTQYF
TRBJ1-1	NA	TRBV28	NA	TGTGCCAGCAGCTTTTACAGGGAATCTGACACTGAAGCTTTCTTT	CASSFYRESDTEAFF
TRBJ2-6	NA	TRBV5-6	NA	TGTGCCAGCAGCTTGAGACTTACCTCTGGGGCCAACGTCCTGACTTTC	CASSLRLTSGANVLTF
TRBJ1-4	NA	TRBV15	NA	TGTGCCACCAGCAGAGAGGCTGGTGCAGGGGCGGAAGGAAAACTGTTTTTT	CATSREAGAGAEGKLFF
TRBJ2-2	NA	TRBV6-6	TRBD1	TGTGCCAGCAGTCCGCCGGGACAGGACGCCGGGGAGCTGTTTTTT	CASSPPGQDAGELFF
TRBJ1-5	NA	TRBV19	NA	TGTGCCAGTAGTCCTTACAATCAGCCCCAGCATTTT	CASSPYNQPQHF
TRBJ2-1	NA	TRBV29-1	TRBD1	TGCAGCGTTGTGGGACAGACCTACAATGAGCAGTTCTTC	CSVVGQTYNEQFF
TRBJ2-7	NA	TRBV11-2	TRBD2	TGTGCCAGCAGACAGGGACTAGCGGGGGCGAACGAGCAGTACTTC	CASRQGLAGANEQYF
TRBJ2-7	NA	TRBV30	TRBD1	TGTGCCTGGAGACAGGGGGGTTCCTACGAGCAGTACTTC	CAWRQGGSYEQYF
TRBJ1-2	few	TRBV6-5	TRBD1	TGTGCCAGCAGTTACGAGGGGGCAGGTGGCTACACCTTC	CASSYEGAGGYTF
TRBJ2-1	NA	TRBV27	TRBD1	TGTGCCAGCAGTCTCGGGACCGGGACAGTGCAGTTCTTC	CASSLGTGTVQFF
TRBJ1-5	NA	TRBV5-1	TRBD1	TGCGCCAGCAGCTTAGGACAGGGCATCAATCAGCCCCAGCATTTT	CASSLGQGINQPQHF
TRBJ2-7	NA	TRBV6-1	TRBD2	TGTGCCAGCAGTGTAAAGGTCGGGACTAGCGGTGCCTACGAGCAGTACTTC	CASSVKVGTSGAYEQYF
TRBJ2-7	few	TRBV5-1	NA	TGCGCCAGCTCTCTCGGAGATTCCGAATACGAGCAGTACTTC	CASSLGDSEYEQYF
TRBJ2-1	NA	TRBV11-2	NA	TGTGCCAGCAGCTTAGATCCGACGAGGGAGCAGTTCTTC	CASSLDPTREQFF
TRBJ2-1	NA	TRBV5-5	TRBD2	TGTGCCACTGGACTAGCGGGAGCTAATGAGCAGTTCTTC	CATGLAGANEQFF
TRBJ1-1	once	TRBV5-1	NA	TGCGCCAGCAGCTTGGTCGGCAGGGGAAGGGTCACTACCCGGGTCACTGAAGCTTTCTTT	CASSLVGRGRVTTRVTEAFF
TRBJ1-1	NA	TRBV19	NA	TGTGCCAGTAGTATAGATGAGGGCAGTTCTGAAGCTTTCTTT	CASSIDEGSSEAFF
TRBJ2-5	NA	TRBV7-9	NA	TGTGCCAGCAGCTCTGGGGCCTTACAAGAGACCCAGTACTTC	CASSSGALQETQYF
TRBJ1-4	NA	TRBV6-5	TRBD1	TGTGCCAGCAGTCCGACAGGGAGGAGAGGTGAAAAACTGTTTTTT	CASSPTGRRGEKLFF
TRBJ1-3	NA	TRBV14	NA	TGTGCCAGCAGCCAGTTTAGAGGACAGTCCGGAAACACCATATATTTT	CASSQFRGQSGNTIYF
TRBJ1-4	few	TRBV2	NA	TGTGCCAGCAGATTACAGGGATCTAATGAAAAACTGTTTTTT	CASRLQGSNEKLFF
TRBJ2-7	NA	TRBV25-1	TRBD2	TGTGCCAGCAGCCAGACTAGCGGGACCTACGAGCAGTACTTC	CASSQTSGTYEQYF
TRBJ2-7	NA	TRBV2	TRBD2	TGTGCCAGCAGAGGAGTAGCGGGAGGAGGAGGCTACGAGCAGTACTTC	CASRGVAGGGGYEQYF
TRBJ2-7	NA	TRBV27	NA	TGTGCCAGCAGTTTCCAGGGGACCACCTACGAGCAGTACTTC	CASSFQGTTYEQYF
TRBJ2-7	once	TRBV19	TRBD1	TGTGCCAGTAGTACACAGGGGCCCTCCTACGAGCAGTACTTC	CASSTQGPSYEQYF
TRBJ1-1	few	TRBV5-6	TRBD1	TGTGCCAGCAGCCCCGGACAGGGTGGAAGCACTGAAGCTTTCTTT	CASSPGQGGSTEAFF